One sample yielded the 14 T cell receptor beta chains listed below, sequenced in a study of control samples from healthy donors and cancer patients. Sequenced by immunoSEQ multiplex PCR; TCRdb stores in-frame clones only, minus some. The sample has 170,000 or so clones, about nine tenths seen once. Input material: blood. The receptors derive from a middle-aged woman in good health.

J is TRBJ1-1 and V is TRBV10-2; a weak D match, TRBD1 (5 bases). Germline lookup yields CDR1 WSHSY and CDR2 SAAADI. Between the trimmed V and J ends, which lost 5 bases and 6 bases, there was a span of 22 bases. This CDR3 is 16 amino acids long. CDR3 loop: CASSTLQARGSPEAFF. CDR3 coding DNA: TGCGCCAGCAGTACCCTTCAGGCCCGGGGGAGCCCTGAAGCTTTCTTT.

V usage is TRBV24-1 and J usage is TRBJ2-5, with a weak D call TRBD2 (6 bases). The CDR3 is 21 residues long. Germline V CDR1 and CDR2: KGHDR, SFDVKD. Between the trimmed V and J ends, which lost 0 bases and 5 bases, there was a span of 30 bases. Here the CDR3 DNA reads TGTGCCACCAGTGATTTGCGGGGGTGTGTACCCGGAAACGGACCCTTTGAGACCCAGTACTTC. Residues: CATSDLRGCVPGNGPFETQYF.

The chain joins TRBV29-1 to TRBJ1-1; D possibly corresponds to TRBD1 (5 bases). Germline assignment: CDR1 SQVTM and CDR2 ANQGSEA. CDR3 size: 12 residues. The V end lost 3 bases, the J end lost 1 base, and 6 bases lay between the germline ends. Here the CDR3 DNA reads TGCAGCGTTGAGACAGAGAACACTGAAGCTTTCTTT. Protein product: CSVETENTEAFF.

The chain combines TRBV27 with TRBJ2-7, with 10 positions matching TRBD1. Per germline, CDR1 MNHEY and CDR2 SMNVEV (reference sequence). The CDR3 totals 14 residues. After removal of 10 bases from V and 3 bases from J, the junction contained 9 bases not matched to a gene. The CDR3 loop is CATLRDRGNYEQYF. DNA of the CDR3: TGTGCCACCCTCCGGGACAGGGGAAACTACGAGCAGTACTTC.

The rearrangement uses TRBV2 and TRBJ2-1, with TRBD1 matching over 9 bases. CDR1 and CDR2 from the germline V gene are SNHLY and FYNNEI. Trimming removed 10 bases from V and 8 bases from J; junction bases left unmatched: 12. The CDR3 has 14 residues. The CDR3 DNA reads TGTGCCAACTCCGGGACAGGGTCTAGGGATGAGCAGTTCTTC. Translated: CANSGTGSRDEQFF.

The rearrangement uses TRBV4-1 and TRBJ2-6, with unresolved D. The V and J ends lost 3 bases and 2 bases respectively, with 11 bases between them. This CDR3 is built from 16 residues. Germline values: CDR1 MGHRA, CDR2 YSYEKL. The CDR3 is CASSHPPVTGANVLTF. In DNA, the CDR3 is TGCGCCAGCAGCCACCCCCCTGTAACTGGGGCCAACGTCCTGACTTTC.

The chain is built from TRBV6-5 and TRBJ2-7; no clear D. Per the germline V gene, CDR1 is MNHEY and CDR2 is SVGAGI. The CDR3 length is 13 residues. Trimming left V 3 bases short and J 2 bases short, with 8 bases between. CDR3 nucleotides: TGTGCCAGCAGTTATCCAGGCACCTACGAGCAGTACTTC. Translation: CASSYPGTYEQYF.

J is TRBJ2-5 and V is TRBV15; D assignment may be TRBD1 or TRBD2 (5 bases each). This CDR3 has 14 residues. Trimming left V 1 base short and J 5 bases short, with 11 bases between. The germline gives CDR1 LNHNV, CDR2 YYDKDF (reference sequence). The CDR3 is CATSRGGVRETQYF. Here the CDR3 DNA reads TGTGCCACCAGCAGAGGAGGGGTTAGGGAGACCCAGTACTTC.

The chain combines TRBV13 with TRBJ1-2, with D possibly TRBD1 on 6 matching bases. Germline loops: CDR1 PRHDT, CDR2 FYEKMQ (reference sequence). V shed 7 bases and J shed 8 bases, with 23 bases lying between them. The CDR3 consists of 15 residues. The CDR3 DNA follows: TGTGCCAGCACGTCCAGGGGACGGGGGCGCCGCGGCTACACCTTC. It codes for CASTSRGRGRRGYTF.

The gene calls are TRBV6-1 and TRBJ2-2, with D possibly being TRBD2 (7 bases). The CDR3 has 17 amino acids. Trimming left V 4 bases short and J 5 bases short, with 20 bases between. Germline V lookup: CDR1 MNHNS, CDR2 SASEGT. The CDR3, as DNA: TGTGCCAGCAGTGCACCTCTTGGGGGGGCCTGGACCGGGGAGCTGTTTTTT. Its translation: CASSAPLGGAWTGELFF.

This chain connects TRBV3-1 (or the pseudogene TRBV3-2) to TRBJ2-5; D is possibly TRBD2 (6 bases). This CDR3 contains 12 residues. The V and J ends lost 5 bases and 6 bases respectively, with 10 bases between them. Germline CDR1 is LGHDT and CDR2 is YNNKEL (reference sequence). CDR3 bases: TGTGCCAGCAGCGGCGGGGAAAAGACCCAGTACTTC. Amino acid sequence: CASSGGEKTQYF.

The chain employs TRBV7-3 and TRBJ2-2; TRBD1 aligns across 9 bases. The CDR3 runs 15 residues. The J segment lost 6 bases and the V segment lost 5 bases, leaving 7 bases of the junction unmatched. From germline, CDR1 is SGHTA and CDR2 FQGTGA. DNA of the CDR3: TGTGCCAGCAGCCCCGGGACAGGGTACCCCGGGGAGCTGTTTTTT. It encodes CASSPGTGYPGELFF.

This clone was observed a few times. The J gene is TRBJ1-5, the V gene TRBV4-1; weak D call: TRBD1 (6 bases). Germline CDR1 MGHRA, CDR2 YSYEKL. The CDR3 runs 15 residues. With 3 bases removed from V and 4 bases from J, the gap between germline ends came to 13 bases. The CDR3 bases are TGCGCCAGCAGCCAGAGGGACAACGAAAATCAGCCCCAGCATTTT. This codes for CASSQRDNENQPQHF.

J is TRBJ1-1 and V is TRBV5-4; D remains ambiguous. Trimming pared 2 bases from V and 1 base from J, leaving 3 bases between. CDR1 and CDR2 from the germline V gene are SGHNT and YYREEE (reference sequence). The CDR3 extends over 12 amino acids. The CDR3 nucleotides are TGTGCCAGCAGCTTTGAGAACACTGAAGCTTTCTTT. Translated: CASSFENTEAFF.